This entry concerns a single TCR beta chain. The data derive from a study of cytomegalovirus exposure and HLA in healthy donors. The V gene lost 6 bases and the J gene lost 1 base, with 18 bases spanning the gap. Per the germline V gene, CDR1 is LNHDA and CDR2 is SQIVND (reference sequence). CDR3 length: 16 amino acids. PCR was performed using 60 Vbeta and 13 Jbeta primers. TCRdb's table, derived via immunoSEQ multiplex PCR, lists solely in-frame clones and lacks some. The data contain 100,000 to 150,000 clones, about 80% of them singletons. The chain is built from TRBV19 and TRBJ1-1; a weak D match, TRBD1 (5 bases). This sequence was found in a woman in her forties in good health and CMV-seropositive. Sample: PBMCs. CDR3 nucleotides: TGTGCCAGTAGAGGTCCGGGACTCATGAGGAACACTGAAGCTTTCTTT. Protein: CASRGPGLMRNTEAFF.